This T cell receptor beta chain was documented in a study of CD8 T cells in ankylosing spondylitis. This clonotype has only one observation. Its antigen remains unknown. Quantitative 5'-RACE with molecular barcodes produced the TCR beta libraries. Each CDR3 protein gets one entry after TCRdb re-called the 5' RACE reads with MiXCR. The sample holds fewer than 400,000 distinct CDR3 sequences, around 22% seen once. General study findings and limits: Some motif variants were previously reported in reactive arthritis synovial fluid and blood. The disease-linked clones had a CD8+ phenotype and low blood frequencies. Apparently characteristic of ankylosing spondylitis blood was a TCR beta motif (about eight highly homologous variants).

The source is a male donor with ankylosing spondylitis. Sequenced input: blood, either unsorted or a sorted T cell fraction (not recorded which).

The CDR3 DNA reads TGTGCCAGCAGCCAAGATTTTGGTGCTGGGGCCAACGTCCTGACTTTC. It codes for CASSQDFGAGANVLTF. V is TRBV14 and J is TRBJ2-6; D not resolved. The V end lost 0 bases, the J end lost 2 bases, and 8 bases lay between the germline ends. Germline V gene data show CDR1 as SGHDN and CDR2 as FVKESK. The CDR3 has 16 amino acids.